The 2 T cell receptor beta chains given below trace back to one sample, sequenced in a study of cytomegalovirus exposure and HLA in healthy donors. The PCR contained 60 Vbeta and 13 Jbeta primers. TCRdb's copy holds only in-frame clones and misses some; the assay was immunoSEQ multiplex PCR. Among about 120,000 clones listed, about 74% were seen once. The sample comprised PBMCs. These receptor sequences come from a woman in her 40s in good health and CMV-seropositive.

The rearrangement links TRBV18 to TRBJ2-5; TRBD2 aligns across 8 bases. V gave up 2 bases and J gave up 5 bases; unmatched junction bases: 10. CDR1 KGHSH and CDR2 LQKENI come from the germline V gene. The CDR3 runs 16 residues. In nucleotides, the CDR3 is TGTGCCAGCTCACCAGTCACTAGCGGAGCTGGGGAGACCCAGTACTTC. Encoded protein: CASSPVTSGAGETQYF.

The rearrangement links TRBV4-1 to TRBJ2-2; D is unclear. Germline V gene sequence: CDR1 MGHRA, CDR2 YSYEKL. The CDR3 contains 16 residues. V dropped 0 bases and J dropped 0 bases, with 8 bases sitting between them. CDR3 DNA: TGCGCCAGCAGCCAAGAATTAGCAGCGAACACCGGGGAGCTGTTTTTT. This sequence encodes CASSQELAANTGELFF.